This T cell receptor beta chain was documented in a study of T cell responses to AZD1222 COVID-19 vaccine. The protocol was immunoSEQ multiplex PCR, while the TCRdb copy is restricted to in-frame clones and leaves out a portion. The sample carries around 150,000 clones, 80% to 95% recorded once. The specimen comprised peripheral blood, sampled 28 days after the second AZD1222 dose. The TCR sequence derives from an adult who received the AZD1222 COVID-19 vaccine.

This chain's CDR3 is CASSTILRNYNEQFF. DNA for the CDR3: TGTGCCAGCAGCACAATCTTGCGGAACTACAATGAGCAGTTCTTC. This chain joins TRBV3-1 (or the pseudogene TRBV3-2) and TRBJ2-1; no clear D gene. Germline values: CDR1 LGHDT, CDR2 YNNKEL (reference sequence). The CDR3 has 15 residues. V lost 5 bases and J lost 3, with 14 bases in between.